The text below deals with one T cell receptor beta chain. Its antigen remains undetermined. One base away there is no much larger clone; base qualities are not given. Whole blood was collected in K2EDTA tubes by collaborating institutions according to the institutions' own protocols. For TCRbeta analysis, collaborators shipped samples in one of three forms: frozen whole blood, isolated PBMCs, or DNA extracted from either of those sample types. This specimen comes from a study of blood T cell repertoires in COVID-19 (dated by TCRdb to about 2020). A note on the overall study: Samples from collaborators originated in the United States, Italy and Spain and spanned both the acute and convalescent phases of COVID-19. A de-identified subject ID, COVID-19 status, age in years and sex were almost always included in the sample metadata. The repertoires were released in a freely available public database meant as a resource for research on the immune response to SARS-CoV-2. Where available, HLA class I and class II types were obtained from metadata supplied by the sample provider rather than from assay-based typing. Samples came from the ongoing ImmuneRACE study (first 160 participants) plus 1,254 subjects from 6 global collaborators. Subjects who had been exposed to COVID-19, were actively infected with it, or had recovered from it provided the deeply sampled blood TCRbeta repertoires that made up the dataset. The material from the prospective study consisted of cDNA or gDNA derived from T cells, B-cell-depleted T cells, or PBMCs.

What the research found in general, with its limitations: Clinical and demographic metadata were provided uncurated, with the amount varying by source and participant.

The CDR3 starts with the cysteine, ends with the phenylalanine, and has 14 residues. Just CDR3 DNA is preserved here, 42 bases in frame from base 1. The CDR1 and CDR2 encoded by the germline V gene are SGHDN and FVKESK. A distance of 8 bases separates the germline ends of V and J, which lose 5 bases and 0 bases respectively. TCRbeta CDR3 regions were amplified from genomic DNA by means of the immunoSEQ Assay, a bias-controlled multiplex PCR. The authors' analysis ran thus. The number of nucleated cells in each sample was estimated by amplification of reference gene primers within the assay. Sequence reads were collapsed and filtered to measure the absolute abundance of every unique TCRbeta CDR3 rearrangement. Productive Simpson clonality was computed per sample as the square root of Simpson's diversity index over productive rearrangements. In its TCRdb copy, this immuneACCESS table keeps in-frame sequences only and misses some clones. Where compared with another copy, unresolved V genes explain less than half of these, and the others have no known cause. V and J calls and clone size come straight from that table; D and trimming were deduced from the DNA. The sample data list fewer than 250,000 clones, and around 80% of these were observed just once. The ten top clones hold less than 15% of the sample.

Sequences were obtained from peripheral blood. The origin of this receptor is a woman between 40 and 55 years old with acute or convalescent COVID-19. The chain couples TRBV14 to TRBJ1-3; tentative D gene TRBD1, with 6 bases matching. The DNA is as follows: TGTGCCAGCAGCGCGGACAGCTCTGGAAACACCATATATTTT. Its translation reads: CASSADSSGNTIYF.